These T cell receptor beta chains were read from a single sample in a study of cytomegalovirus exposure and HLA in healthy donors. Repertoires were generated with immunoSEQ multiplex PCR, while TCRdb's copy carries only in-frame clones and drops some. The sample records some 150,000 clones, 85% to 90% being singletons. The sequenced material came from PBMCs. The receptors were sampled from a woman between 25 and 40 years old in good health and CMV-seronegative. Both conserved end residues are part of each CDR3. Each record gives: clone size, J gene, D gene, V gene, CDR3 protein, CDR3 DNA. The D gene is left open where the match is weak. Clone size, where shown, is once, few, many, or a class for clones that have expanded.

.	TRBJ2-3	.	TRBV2	CASTILGLKTDTQYF	TGTGCCAGCACCATTCTTGGGCTAAAGACAGATACGCAGTATTTT
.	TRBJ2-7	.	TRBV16	CASSLMGWGRGGYEQYF	TGTGCCAGCAGCCTGATGGGTTGGGGGCGAGGCGGCTACGAGCAGTACTTC
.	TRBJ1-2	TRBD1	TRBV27	CASSMTGEGYGYTF	TGTGCCAGCAGTATGACAGGGGAAGGGTATGGCTACACCTTC
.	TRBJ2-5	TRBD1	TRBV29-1	CSVFHPPKVLQGQQETQYF	TGCAGCGTTTTCCACCCTCCTAAGGTCCTCCAGGGACAGCAAGAGACCCAGTACTTC
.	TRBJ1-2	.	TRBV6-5	CASSYSPGLNYGYTF	TGTGCCAGCAGTTACTCACCAGGTCTAAACTATGGCTACACCTTC
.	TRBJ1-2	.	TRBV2	CASSAGFGGYTF	TGTGCCAGCAGTGCAGGGTTTGGAGGCTACACCTTC
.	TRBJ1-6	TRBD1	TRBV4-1	CASSQWSGTGAQGLNSPLHF	TGCGCCAGCAGCCAATGGTCCGGGACAGGCGCCCAAGGTCTAAATTCACCCCTCCACTTT
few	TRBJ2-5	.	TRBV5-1	CASSSARGIEQETQYF	TGCGCCAGCAGCTCCGCTAGGGGGATAGAACAAGAGACCCAGTACTTC
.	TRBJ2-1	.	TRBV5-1	CASSFPTEYNEQFF	TGCGCCAGCAGCTTCCCGACTGAATACAATGAGCAGTTCTTC
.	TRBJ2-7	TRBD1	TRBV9	CASSVDGTELYEQYF	TGTGCCAGCAGCGTAGACGGGACAGAGTTATACGAGCAGTACTTC
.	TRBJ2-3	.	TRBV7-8	CASSKADTQYF	TGTGCCAGCAGCAAAGCCGATACGCAGTATTTT
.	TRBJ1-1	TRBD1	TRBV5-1	CASSSRDRGNTEAFF	TGCGCCAGCAGCTCCCGGGACAGGGGGAACACTGAAGCTTTCTTT
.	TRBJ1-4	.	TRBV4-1	CASSQGTEWNEKLFF	TGCGCCAGCAGCCAAGGAACCGAGTGGAATGAAAAACTGTTTTTT
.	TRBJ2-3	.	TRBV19	CASSGTTSSDTQYF	TGTGCCAGTAGTGGAACGACTAGTTCGGATACGCAGTATTTT
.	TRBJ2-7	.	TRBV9	CASSVGGIPYEQYF	TGTGCCAGCAGCGTAGGCGGGATCCCCTACGAGCAGTACTTC
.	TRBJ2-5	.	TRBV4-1	CASSHPPLRRGSDPQETQYF	TGCGCCAGCAGCCACCCCCCTCTCAGACGGGGTTCAGACCCCCAAGAGACCCAGTACTTC
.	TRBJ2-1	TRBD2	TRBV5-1	CASSPTGTSGSSYNEQFF	TGCGCCAGCAGCCCCACCGGGACTAGCGGTAGCTCCTACAATGAGCAGTTCTTC